This entry describes one T cell receptor (beta chain). Its specific antigen is unknown. No base-level quality is on record; no much larger clone is a single base apart. The V end loses 2 bases and the J end loses 5 bases, and a stretch of 7 bases separates them. Per the germline V gene, MNHNS is the CDR1 and SASEGT is the CDR2. Measured from the cysteine to the phenylalanine, the CDR3 is 12 residues long. Just CDR3 DNA is preserved here, 36 bases in frame from base 1. Whole blood was collected in K2EDTA tubes by collaborating institutions according to the institutions' own protocols. For TCRbeta analysis, collaborator samples were shipped as frozen whole blood, as isolated PBMCs, or as DNA extracted from either sample type. This specimen belongs to a study of blood T cell repertoires in COVID-19 (TCRdb year 2020). Describing the broader study: Samples covering the acute and convalescent phases of COVID-19 were provided by collaborators in the United States, Italy and Spain. The repertoires were released in a freely available public database intended as a resource for research on the immune response to SARS-CoV-2. Sample metadata almost always included a de-identified subject ID, COVID-19 status, age in years and sex. The samples were drawn from two sources: the first 160 participants of the ongoing ImmuneRACE study, and 1,254 subjects contributed by 6 global collaborators. The material from the prospective study consisted of cDNA or gDNA derived from T cells, B-cell-depleted T cells, or PBMCs. Where available, HLA class I and class II types were taken from metadata supplied by the sample provider and were not determined by assay-based typing. Subjects who had been exposed to COVID-19, were actively infected with it, or had recovered from it provided the deeply sampled blood TCRbeta repertoires that made up the dataset. Here is what the overall study found, with its caveats: How much clinical and demographic metadata was included differed by source and by participant, and the metadata was provided uncurated.

The immunoSEQ Assay, a bias-controlled multiplex PCR, was used to amplify TCRbeta CDR3 regions from genomic DNA. Per the original workflow: The number of nucleated cells in each sample was estimated by amplification of reference gene primers within the assay. To quantify the absolute abundance of each unique TCRbeta CDR3 rearrangement, sequence reads were collapsed and filtered. For each sample, productive Simpson clonality was calculated as the square root of Simpson's diversity index over productive rearrangements. TCRdb mirrors the immuneACCESS table, restricted to in-frame sequences. Some clones are absent from its copies; in checked studies, under half trace to an unresolved V gene, and the reason for the others is unknown. The DNA gave D and trimming, while V, J and clone size come from that table. The sample contains around 130,000 clones, about four fifths of them found a single time. The leading ten clones occupy more than 15% of the sample.

The chain is made from TRBV6-1 and TRBJ2-7; the D region possibly corresponds to TRBD1 (5 bases align). The TCR was taken from a man aged 55 to 69 with active or convalescent COVID-19. Material for sequencing was peripheral blood. The DNA is as follows: TGTGCCAGCAGTGAATTAGGGGACGAGCAGTACTTC. Translated, it gives CASSELGDEQYF.